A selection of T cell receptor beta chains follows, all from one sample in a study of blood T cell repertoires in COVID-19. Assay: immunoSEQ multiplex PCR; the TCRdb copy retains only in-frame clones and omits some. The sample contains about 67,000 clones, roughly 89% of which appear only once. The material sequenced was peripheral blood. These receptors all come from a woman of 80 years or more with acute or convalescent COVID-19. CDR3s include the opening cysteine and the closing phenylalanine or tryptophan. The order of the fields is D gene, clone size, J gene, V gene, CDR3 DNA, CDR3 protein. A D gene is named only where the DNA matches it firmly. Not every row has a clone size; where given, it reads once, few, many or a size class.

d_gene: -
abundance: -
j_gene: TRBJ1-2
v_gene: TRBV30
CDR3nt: TGTGCCTGGAGTCCACAGGCGGGCTACACCTTC
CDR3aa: CAWSPQAGYTF

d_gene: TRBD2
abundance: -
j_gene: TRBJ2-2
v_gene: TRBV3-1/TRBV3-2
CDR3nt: TGTGCCAGCAGCCTAGCGGGAGGGTCCGGGGAGCTGTTTTTT
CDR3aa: CASSLAGGSGELFF

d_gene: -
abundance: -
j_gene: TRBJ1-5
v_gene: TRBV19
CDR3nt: TGTGCCAGTAGCCATACAGGGATCGATCATCAGCCCCAGCATTTT
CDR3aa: CASSHTGIDHQPQHF

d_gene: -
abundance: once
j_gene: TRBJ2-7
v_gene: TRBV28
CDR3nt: TGTGCCATCGGGCGTGGGAGCTACGAGCAGTACTTC
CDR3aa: CAIGRGSYEQYF

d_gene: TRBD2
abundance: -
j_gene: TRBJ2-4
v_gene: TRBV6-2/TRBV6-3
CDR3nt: TGTGCCAGCAGTTACGTTAGCGGGGGGGCCGGAGCCAAAAACATTCAGTACTTC
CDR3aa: CASSYVSGGAGAKNIQYF

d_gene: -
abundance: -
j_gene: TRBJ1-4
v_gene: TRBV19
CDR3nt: TGTGCCAGTAGGCGAACCGCGGCAACTAATGAAAAACTGTTTTTT
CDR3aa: CASRRTAATNEKLFF

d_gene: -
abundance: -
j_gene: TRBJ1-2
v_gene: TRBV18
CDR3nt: TGTGCCAGCTCACCAGTGGCAGGATATGGCTACACCTTC
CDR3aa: CASSPVAGYGYTF

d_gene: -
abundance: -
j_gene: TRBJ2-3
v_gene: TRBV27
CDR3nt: TGTGCCAGCAGTTCCAGCGGGGATACGCAGTATTTT
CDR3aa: CASSSSGDTQYF

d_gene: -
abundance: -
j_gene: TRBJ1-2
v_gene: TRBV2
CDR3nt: TGTGCCAGCAGGAGAGGACTGAACTATGGCTACACCTTC
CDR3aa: CASRRGLNYGYTF

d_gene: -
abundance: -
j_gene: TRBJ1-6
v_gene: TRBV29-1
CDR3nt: TGCAGCGTTGGTGATAGTCGGAATTCACCCCTCCACTTT
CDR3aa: CSVGDSRNSPLHF

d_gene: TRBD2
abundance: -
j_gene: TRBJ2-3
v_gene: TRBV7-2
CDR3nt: TGTGCCAGCAGCACTAGGACTAGCGGGCACACAGATACGCAGTATTTT
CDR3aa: CASSTRTSGHTDTQYF

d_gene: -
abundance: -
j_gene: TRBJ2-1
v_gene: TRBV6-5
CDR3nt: TGTGCCAGCAGTTACGGGTGGCGGGGGCCACACAATGAGCAGTTCTTC
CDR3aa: CASSYGWRGPHNEQFF

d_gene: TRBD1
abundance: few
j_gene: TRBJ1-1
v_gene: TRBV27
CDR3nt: TGTGCCAGCAGTTTCAGAACAGGGGTTACTGAAGCTTTCTTT
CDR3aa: CASSFRTGVTEAFF

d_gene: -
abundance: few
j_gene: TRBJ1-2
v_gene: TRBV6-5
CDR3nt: TGTGCCAGCGGCGTGATGGGGGGATCGGGAGGCTACACCTTC
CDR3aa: CASGVMGGSGGYTF

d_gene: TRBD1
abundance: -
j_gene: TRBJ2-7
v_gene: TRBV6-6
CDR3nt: TGTGCCAGCAGCGGACAGGGTAATAACGAGCAGTACTTC
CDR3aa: CASSGQGNNEQYF

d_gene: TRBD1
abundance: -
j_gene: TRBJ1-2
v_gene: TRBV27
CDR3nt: TGTGCCAGCAGGGGGACAGGGCGCGGGGGCTACACCTTC
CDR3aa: CASRGTGRGGYTF

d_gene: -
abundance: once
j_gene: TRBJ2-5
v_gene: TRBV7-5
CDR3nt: TGTGTCAGAAGCTTAGCTTCGGACAGCCAAGAGACCCAGTACTTC
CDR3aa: CVRSLASDSQETQYF

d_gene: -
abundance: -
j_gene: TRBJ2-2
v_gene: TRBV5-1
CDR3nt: TGCGCCAGCAGCTTACAGCTTAACACCGGGGAGCTGTTTTTT
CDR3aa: CASSLQLNTGELFF

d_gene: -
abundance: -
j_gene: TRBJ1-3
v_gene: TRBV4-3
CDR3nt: TGCGCCAGCAGCCAAGATAGCACGACCACCATATATTTT
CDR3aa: CASSQDSTTTIYF

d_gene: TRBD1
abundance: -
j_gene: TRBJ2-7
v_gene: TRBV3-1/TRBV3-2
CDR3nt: TGTGCCAGCAGCCAAGGGAGACAGGGGTCCTACGAGCAGTACTTC
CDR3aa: CASSQGRQGSYEQYF